The present T cell receptor beta chain was sequenced within a study of blood T cell repertoires in COVID-19. This CDR3 is built from 15 residues. V was pared by 0 bases and J by 3 bases, with 11 bases between. Germline V gene lookup returns CDR1 LNHNV and CDR2 YYDKDF (reference sequence). As originally analysed: Amplified reference gene primers provided the basis for estimating nucleated cell counts. The method was immunoSEQ multiplex PCR; TCRdb's version includes in-frame clones alone and lacks a portion of them. That table gives V, J and clone size, and the DNA gave D and trimming. This sample has about 49,000 clones, with 87% found just once. This clone has only a few counts.

The chain employs TRBV15 and TRBJ1-2, with unresolved D. The specimen sequenced was peripheral blood. The clonotype was recovered from a woman over 75 with COVID-19, enrolled during active disease. The CDR3 spells CATSRDRRGDYGYTF. CDR3 DNA sequence: TGTGCCACCAGCAGAGATCGGCGGGGAGACTATGGCTACACCTTC.